This T cell receptor beta chain was documented in a study of siplizumab effects on memory and regulatory T cells. Study-wide results and limits: Sequences below about 10^-5 frequency were poorly captured, limiting mapping of alloreactive clones. Many proliferating CD4+ or CD8+ clones remained unclassified. Roughly 75-96% of them could not be assigned either a naive or a memory phenotype. Confirmatory evidence of suppressive function in proliferating siplizumab-culture Tregs was not obtained.

Per individual sample, some 10^5 TCR templates were assayed. Profiling relied on immunoSEQ multiplex PCR, and the TCRdb table lists in-frame clones only, not all of them. This sample carries roughly 120,000 clones, approximately 92% of them seen once, and the ten largest clones take approximately 1.2%. V dropped 1 base and J dropped 3 bases, with 9 bases sitting between them. The CDR3 is 14 amino acids. Looked up from germline, CDR1 is KGHSH and CDR2 is LQKENI. This clone has only one observation. Its antigen remains unknown. V is TRBV18 and J is TRBJ1-2; D unclear. The specimen was CD4+ T cells sorted from blood. The receptor was isolated from a human donor in good health. This CDR3 is CASSPRSGDYGYTF. The CDR3 nucleotides are TGTGCCAGCTCACCACGGAGTGGAGACTATGGCTACACCTTC.